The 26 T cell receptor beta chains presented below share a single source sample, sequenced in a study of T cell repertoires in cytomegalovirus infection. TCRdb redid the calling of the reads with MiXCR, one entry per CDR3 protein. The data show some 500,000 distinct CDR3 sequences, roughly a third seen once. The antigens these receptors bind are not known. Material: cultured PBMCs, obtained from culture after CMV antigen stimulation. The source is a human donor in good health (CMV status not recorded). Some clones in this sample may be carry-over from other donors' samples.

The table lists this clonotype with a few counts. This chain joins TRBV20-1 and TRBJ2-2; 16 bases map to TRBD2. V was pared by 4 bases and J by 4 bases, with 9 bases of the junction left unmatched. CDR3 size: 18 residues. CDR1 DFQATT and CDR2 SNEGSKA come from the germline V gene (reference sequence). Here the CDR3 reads CSAIPGLAGGLVTGELFF. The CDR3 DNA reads TGCAGTGCTATCCCGGGACTAGCGGGAGGGCTTGTCACCGGGGAGCTGTTTTTT.

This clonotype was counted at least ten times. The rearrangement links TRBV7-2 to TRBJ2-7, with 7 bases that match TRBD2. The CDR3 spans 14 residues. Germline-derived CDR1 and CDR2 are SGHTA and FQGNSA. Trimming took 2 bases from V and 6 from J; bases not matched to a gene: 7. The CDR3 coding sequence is TGTGCCAGCAGCTTACTGCGGGAGTCTCGCGAGCAGTACGTC. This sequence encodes CASSLLRESREQYV.

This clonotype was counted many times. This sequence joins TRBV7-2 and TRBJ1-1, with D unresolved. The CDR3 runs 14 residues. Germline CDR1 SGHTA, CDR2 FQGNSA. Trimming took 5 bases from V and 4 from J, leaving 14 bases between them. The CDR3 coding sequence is TGTGCCAGCAGCACTCCGAGCGGCAGCACTGAAGCTTTCTTT. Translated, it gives CASSTPSGSTEAFF.

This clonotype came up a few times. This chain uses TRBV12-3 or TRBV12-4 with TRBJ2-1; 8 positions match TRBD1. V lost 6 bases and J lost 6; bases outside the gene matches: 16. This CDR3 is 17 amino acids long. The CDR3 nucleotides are TGTGCCAGCAGGTCTGTATCGGGACAGGTCGGCTTCAATGAGCAGTTCTTC. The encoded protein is CASRSVSGQVGFNEQFF.

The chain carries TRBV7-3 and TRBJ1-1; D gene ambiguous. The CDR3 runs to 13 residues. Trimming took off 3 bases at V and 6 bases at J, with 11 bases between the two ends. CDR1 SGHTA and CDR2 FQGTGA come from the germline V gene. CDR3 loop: CASSFMEVPEAFF. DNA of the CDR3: TGTGCCAGCAGCTTTATGGAGGTCCCTGAAGCTTTCTTT.

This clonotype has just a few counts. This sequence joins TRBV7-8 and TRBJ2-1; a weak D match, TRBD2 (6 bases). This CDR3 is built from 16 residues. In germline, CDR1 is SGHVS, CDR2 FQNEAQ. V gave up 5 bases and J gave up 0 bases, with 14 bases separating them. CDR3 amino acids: CASSLGAAGSYNEQFF. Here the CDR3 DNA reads TGTGCCAGCAGCCTTGGGGCAGCGGGCTCCTACAATGAGCAGTTCTTC.

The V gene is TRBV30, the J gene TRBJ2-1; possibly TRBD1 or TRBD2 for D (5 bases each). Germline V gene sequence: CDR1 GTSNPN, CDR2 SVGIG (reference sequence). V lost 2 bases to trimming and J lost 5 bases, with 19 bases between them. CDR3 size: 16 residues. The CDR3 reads CAWSPGRLNDHNEQFF. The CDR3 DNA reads TGTGCCTGGAGTCCGGGGCGGCTCAACGACCACAATGAGCAGTTCTTC.

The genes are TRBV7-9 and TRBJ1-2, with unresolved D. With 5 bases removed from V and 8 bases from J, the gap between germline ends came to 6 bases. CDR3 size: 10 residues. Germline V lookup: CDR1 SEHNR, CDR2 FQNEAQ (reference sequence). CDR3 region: CASSPVGYTF. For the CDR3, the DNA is TGTGCCAGCAGCCCGGTCGGCTACACCTTC.

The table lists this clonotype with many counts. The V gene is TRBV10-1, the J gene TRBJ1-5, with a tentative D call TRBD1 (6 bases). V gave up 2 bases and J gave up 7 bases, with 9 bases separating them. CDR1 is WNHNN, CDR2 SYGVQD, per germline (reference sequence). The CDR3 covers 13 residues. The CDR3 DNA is TGCGCCAGCAGTGAGGGGACATCCCAGCCCCAGCATTTT. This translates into CASSEGTSQPQHF.

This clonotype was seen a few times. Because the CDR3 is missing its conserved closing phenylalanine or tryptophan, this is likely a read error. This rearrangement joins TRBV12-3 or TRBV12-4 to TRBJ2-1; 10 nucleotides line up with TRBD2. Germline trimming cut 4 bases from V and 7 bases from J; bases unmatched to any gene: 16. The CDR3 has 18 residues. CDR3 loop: CASSWTSGPVRARNEQFL. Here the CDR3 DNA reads TGTGCCAGCAGTTGGACTAGCGGCCCAGTAAGAGCAAGAAATGAGCAGTTCCTC.

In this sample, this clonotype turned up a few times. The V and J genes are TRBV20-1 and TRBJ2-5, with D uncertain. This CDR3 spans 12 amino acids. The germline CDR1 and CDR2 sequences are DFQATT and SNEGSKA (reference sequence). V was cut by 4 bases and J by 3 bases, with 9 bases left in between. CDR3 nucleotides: TGCAGTGCTATAGCAGAGAAAGAGACCCAGTACTTC. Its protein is CSAIAEKETQYF.

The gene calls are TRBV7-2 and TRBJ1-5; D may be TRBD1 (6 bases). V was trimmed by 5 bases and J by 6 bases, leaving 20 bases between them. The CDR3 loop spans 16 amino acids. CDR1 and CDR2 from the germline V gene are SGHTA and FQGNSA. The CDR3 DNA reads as TGTGCCAGCAGCCAAGGGGGGGGGAGAGTTGGTCAGCCCCAGCATTTT. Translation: CASSQGGGRVGQPQHF.

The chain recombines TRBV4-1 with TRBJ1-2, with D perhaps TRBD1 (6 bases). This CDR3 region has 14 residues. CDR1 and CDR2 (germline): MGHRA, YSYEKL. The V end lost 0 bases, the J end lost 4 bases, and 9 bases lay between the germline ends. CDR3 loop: CASSQEPGAYGYTF. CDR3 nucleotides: TGCGCCAGCAGCCAAGAACCGGGGGCCTATGGCTACACCTTC.

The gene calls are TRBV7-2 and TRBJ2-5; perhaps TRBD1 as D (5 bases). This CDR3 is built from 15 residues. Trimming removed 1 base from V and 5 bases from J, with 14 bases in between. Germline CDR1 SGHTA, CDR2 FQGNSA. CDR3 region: CASSLVRGMGETQYF. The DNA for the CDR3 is TGTGCCAGCAGCTTAGTTAGGGGTATGGGGGAGACCCAGTACTTC.

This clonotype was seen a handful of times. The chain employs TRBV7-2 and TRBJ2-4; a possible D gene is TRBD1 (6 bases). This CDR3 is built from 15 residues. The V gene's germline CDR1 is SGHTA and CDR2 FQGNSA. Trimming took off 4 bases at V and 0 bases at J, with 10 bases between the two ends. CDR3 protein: CASSWTAIAKNIQYF. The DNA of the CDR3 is TGTGCCAGCAGCTGGACAGCAATAGCCAAAAACATTCAGTACTTC.

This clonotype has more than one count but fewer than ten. DNA of the CDR3: TGTGCCAGCAGCTTAGTAGGGTCTTTAGATACGCAGTATTTT. Translating gives CASSLVGSLDTQYF. The chain combines TRBV7-2 with TRBJ2-3, with D hard to call. Trimming took off 1 base at V and 5 bases at J, with 10 bases between the two ends. The CDR3 runs 14 residues. Germline CDR1 reads SGHTA; CDR2 reads FQGNSA.

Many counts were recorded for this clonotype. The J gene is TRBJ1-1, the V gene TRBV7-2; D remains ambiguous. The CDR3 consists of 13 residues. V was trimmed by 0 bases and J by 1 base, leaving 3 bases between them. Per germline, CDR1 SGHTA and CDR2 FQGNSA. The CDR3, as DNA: TGTGCCAGCAGCTTAGCGACGAACACTGAAGCTTTCTTT. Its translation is CASSLATNTEAFF.

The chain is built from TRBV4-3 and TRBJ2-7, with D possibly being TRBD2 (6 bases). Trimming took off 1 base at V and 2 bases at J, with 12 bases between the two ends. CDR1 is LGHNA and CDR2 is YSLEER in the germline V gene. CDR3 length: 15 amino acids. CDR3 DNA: TGCGCCAGCAGCCAAGTTCAATCGGGGGCCTACGAGCAGTACGTC. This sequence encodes CASSQVQSGAYEQYV.

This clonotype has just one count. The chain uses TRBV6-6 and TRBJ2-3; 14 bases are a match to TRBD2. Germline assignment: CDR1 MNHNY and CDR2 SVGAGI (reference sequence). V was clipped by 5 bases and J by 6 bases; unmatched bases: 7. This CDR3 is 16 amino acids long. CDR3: CASSGGLAGDWDTQYF. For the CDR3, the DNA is TGTGCCAGCAGTGGGGGACTAGCGGGAGACTGGGATACGCAGTATTTT.

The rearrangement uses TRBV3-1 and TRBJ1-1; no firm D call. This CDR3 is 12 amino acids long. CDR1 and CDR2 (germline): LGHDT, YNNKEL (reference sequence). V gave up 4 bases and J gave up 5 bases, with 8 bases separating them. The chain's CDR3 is CASSREETEAFF. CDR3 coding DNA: TGTGCCAGCAGCCGAGAAGAAACTGAAGCTTTCTTT.

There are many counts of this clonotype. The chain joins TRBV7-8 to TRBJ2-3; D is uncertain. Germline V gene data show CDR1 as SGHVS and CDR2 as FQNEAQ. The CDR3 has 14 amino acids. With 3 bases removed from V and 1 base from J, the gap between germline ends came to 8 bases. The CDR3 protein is CASSFDRRTDTQYF. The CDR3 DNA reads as TGTGCCAGCAGCTTTGACCGACGCACAGATACGCAGTATTTT.

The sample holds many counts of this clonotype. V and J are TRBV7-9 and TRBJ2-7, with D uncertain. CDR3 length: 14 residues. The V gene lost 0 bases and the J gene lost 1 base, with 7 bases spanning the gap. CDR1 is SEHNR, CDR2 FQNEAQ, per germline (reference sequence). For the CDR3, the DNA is TGTGCCAGCAGCTTAGCGTCACAGTCCTACGAGCAGTACTTC. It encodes CASSLASQSYEQYF. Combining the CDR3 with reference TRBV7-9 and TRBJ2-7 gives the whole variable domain DTGVSQNPRHKITKRGQNVTFRCDPISEHNRLYWYRQTLGQGPEFLTYFQNEAQLEKSRLLSDRFSAERPKGSFSTLEIQRTEQGDSAMYLCASSLASQSYEQYFGPGTRLTVT.

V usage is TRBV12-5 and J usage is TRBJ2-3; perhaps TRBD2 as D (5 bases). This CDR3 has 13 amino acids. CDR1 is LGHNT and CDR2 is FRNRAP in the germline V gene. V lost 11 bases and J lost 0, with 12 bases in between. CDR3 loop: CASRERSTDTQYF. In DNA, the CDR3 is TGTGCTTCGAGGGAGAGAAGCACAGATACGCAGTATTTT.

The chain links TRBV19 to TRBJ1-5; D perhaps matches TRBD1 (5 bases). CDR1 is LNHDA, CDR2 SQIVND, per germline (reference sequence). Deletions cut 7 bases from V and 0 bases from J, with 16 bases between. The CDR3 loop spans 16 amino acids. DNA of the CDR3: TGTGCCAGTACCCCACCCGGGGCACCTAGCAATCAGCCCCAGCATTTT. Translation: CASTPPGAPSNQPQHF.

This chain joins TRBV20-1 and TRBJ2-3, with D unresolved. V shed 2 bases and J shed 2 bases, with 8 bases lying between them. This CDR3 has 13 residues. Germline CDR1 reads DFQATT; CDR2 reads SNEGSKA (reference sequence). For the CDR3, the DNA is TGCAGTGCTAGACTGTCCCACACAGATACGCAGTATTTT. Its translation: CSARLSHTDTQYF.

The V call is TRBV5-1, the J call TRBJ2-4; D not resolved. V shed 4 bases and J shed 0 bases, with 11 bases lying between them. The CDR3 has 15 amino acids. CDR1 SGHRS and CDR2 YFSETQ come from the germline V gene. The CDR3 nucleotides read TGCGCCAGCAGCCCCAGTGTTGTAGCCAAAAACATTCAGTACTTC. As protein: CASSPSVVAKNIQYF.